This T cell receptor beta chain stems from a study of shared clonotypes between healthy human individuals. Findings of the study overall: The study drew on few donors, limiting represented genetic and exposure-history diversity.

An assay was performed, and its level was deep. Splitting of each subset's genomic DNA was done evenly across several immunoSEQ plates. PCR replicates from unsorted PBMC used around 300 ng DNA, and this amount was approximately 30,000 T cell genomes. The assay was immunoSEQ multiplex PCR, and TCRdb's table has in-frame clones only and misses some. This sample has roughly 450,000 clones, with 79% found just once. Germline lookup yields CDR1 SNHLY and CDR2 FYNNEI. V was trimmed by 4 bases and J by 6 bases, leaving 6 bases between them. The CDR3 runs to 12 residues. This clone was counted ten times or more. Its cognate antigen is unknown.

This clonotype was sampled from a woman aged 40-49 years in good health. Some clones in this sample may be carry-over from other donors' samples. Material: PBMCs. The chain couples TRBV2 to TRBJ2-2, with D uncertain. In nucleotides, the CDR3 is TGTGCCAGCAGTGTGGCCGCCGGGGAGCTGTTTTTT. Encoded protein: CASSVAAGELFF.